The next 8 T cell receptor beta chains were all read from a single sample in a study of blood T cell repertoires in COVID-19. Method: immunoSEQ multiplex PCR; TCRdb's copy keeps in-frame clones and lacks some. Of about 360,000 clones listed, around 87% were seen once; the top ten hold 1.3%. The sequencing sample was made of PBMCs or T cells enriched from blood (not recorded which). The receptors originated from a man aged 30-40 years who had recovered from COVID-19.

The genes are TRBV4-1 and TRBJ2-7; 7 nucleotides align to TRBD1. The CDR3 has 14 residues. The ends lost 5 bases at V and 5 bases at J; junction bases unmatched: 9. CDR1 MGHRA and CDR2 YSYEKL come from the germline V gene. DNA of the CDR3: TGCGCCAGCAGCAAACTGGGACAGTCCGACGAGCAGTACTTC. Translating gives CASSKLGQSDEQYF.

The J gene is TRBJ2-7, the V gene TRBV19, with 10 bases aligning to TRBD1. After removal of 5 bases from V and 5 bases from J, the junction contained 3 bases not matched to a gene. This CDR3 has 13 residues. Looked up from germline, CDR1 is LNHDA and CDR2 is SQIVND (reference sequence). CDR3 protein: CASSGQGGDEQYF. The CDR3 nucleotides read TGTGCCAGTAGTGGACAGGGGGGGGACGAGCAGTACTTC.

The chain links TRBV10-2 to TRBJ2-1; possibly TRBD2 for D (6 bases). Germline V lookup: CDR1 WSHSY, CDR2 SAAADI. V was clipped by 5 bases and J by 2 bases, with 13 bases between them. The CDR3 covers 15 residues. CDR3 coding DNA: TGCGCCAGCAGTACCTGGGGGGAAACCTACAATGAGCAGTTCTTC. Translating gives CASSTWGETYNEQFF.

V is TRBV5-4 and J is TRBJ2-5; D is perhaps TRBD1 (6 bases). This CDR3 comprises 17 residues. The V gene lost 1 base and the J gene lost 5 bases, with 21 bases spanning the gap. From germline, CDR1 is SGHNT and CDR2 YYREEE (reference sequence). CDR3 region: CASSLSFNRDPEETQYF. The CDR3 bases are TGTGCCAGCAGCTTGTCCTTTAACAGGGATCCCGAGGAGACCCAGTACTTC. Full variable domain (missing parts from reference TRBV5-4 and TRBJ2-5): ETGVTQSPTHLIKTRGQQVTLRCSSQSGHNTVSWYQQALGQGPQFIFQYYREEENGRGNFPPRFSGLQFPNYSSELNVNALELDDSALYLCASSLSFNRDPEETQYFGPGTRLLVL.

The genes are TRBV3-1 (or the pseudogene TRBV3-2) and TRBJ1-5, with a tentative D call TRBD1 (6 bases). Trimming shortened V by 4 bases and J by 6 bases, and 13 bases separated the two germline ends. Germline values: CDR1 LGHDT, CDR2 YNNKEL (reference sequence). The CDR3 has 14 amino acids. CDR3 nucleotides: TGTGCCAGCAGCCCACAGGGTTACAGTCAGCCCCAGCATTTT. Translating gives CASSPQGYSQPQHF.

CDR3 sequence (DNA): TGTGCCAGCAGTCCAAGCGCGTACGAGCAGTACTTC. This encodes CASSPSAYEQYF. The rearrangement joins TRBV2 to TRBJ2-7; D gene ambiguous. This CDR3 has 12 residues. V gave up 5 bases and J gave up 4 bases, with 9 bases separating them. CDR1 SNHLY and CDR2 FYNNEI come from the germline V gene.

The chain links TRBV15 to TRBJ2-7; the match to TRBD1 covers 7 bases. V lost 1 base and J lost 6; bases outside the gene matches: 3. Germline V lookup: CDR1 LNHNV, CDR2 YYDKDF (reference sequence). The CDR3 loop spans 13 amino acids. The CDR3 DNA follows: TGTGCCACCAGCAGAGGGGACAGCATCGAGCAGTACTTC. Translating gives CATSRGDSIEQYF.

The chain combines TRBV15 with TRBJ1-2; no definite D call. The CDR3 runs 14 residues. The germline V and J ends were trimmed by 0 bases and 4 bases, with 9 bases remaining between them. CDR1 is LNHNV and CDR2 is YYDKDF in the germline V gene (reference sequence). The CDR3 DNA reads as TGTGCCACCAGCAGAGATGCCGCGGTCTATGGCTACACCTTC. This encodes CATSRDAAVYGYTF.